The 32 T cell receptor beta chains presented below share a single source sample, sequenced in a study of blood T cell repertoires in COVID-19. Here immunoSEQ multiplex PCR was the method, and the copy in TCRdb shows in-frame clones only, minus some. The sample lists around 250,000 clones; 86% were seen once. The sample comprised peripheral blood. These receptors originate from a man aged 30 to 45 who had recovered from COVID-19.

The gene calls are TRBV12-3 or TRBV12-4 and TRBJ1-1, with D uncertain. CDR3 length: 12 residues. Deletions cut 5 bases from V and 3 bases from J, with 7 bases between. The CDR3 sequence is CASSVFDTEAFF. As DNA, the CDR3 is TGTGCCAGCAGTGTCTTTGACACTGAAGCTTTCTTT.

The chain carries TRBV7-2 and TRBJ2-1; the D gene is possibly TRBD2 (7 bases). V was shortened by 3 bases and J by 4 bases, with 13 bases between the two germline ends. The CDR3 runs to 15 residues. Germline CDR1 SGHTA, CDR2 FQGNSA. CDR3 amino acids: CASSFSRGGYNEQFF. The CDR3, as DNA: TGTGCCAGCAGCTTTTCGAGGGGGGGTTACAATGAGCAGTTCTTC.

The V and J genes are TRBV5-8 and TRBJ1-5; a weak D match, TRBD1 (5 bases). The CDR3 consists of 16 residues. Germline V gene data show CDR1 as SGHTS and CDR2 as YDEGEE. Trimming cost V 0 bases and J 2 bases, with 12 bases left between them. Written as DNA, the CDR3 is TGTGCCAGCAGCTTGGCCAGGCAGGGTGGCAATCAGCCCCAGCATTTT. Its protein product is CASSLARQGGNQPQHF.

The chain is built from TRBV9 and TRBJ1-2; the D is unclear. The V gene lost 10 bases and the J gene lost 0 bases, with 13 bases spanning the gap. This CDR3 contains 13 residues. CDR1 and CDR2 from the germline V gene are SGDLS and YYNGEE. The CDR3 coding sequence is TGTGCCCCTAAAACACAGTCTAACTATGGCTACACCTTC. This codes for CAPKTQSNYGYTF.

The chain recombines TRBV10-1 with TRBJ2-7; D not certain. Germline loops: CDR1 WNHNN, CDR2 SYGVQD (reference sequence). The CDR3 length is 13 residues. V lost 1 base, J lost 1 base, and 5 bases lay in between. The CDR3 nucleotides are TGCGCCAGCAGTGAGTACCAGTCCTACGAGCAGTACTTC. Its translation: CASSEYQSYEQYF.

The J gene is TRBJ2-4, the V gene TRBV7-2; D uncertain. The CDR3 sequence is 12 residues long. The germline V gene has CDR1 SGHTA and CDR2 FQGNSA. V lost 5 bases and J lost 6, with 8 bases in between. CDR3 residues: CASSPTVNIQYF. The CDR3 nucleotides read TGTGCCAGCAGCCCAACAGTAAACATTCAGTACTTC.

The chain combines TRBV9 with TRBJ2-7; the match to TRBD1 covers 7 bases. V was pared by 3 bases and J by 2 bases, with 5 bases of the junction left unmatched. This CDR3 is 14 amino acids long. Germline V lookup: CDR1 SGDLS, CDR2 YYNGEE. The CDR3 DNA sequence: TGTGCCAGCAGCGCTGGACAGGTGGCCTACGAGCAGTACTTC. This sequence encodes CASSAGQVAYEQYF.

This chain links TRBV18 with TRBJ2-5, with D uncertain. The CDR3 is made up of 18 amino acids. Trimming left V 2 bases short and J 5 bases short, with 24 bases between. CDR1 is KGHSH, CDR2 LQKENI, per germline. As DNA, the CDR3 is TGTGCCAGCTCACCAACCCGCTCGGCTCTTTCTAGTGGTGAGACCCAGTACTTC. Protein: CASSPTRSALSSGETQYF. Full variable domain (remainder filled in from reference TRBV18 and TRBJ2-5): NAGVMQNPRHLVRRRGQEARLRCSPMKGHSHVYWYRQLPEEGLKFMVYLQKENIIDESGMPKERFSAEFPKEGPSILRIQQVVRGDSAAYFCASSPTRSALSSGETQYFGPGTRLLVL.

The CDR3 nucleotides are TGTGCCAGCAGCCAGGCCGGCGGGATCTATCAGCCCCAGCATTTT. Translated, it gives CASSQAGGIYQPQHF. The chain employs TRBV3-1 (or the pseudogene TRBV3-2) and TRBJ1-5; D unclear. The V and J ends lost 3 bases and 5 bases respectively, with 14 bases between them. CDR1 is LGHDT and CDR2 is YNNKEL in the germline V gene (reference sequence). CDR3 length equals 15 residues.

V is TRBV18 and J is TRBJ2-7; perhaps TRBD1 as D (6 bases). The CDR3 has 14 amino acids. Deletions cut 1 base from V and 2 bases from J, with 9 bases between. Germline V lookup: CDR1 KGHSH, CDR2 LQKENI. The CDR3 sequence is CASSPRGQTYEQYF. The CDR3 DNA follows: TGTGCCAGCTCACCACGAGGACAGACCTACGAGCAGTACTTC.

The table lists this clone with a count of one. This chain uses TRBV9 with TRBJ2-5; D may be TRBD1 (6 bases). Germline CDR1 and CDR2: SGDLS and YYNGEE. The CDR3 is 17 amino acids. V was trimmed by 0 bases and J by 0 bases, leaving 15 bases between them. In nucleotides, the CDR3 is TGTGCCAGCAGCGTAGAGGCCGGGACACCGTACCAAGAGACCCAGTACTTC. Translating it yields CASSVEAGTPYQETQYF.

This clone occurred once. This chain connects TRBV7-2 to TRBJ1-1; D perhaps matches TRBD1 (5 bases). Deletions cut 1 base from V and 1 base from J, with 10 bases between. The CDR3 totals 15 residues. CDR1 and CDR2 (germline): SGHTA, FQGNSA. The CDR3 sequence: CASSLERRGNTEAFF. The CDR3 DNA follows: TGTGCCAGCAGCTTAGAAAGGAGGGGGAACACTGAAGCTTTCTTT. The complete variable domain, with remaining parts taken from reference TRBV7-2 and TRBJ1-1, reads GAGVSQSPSNKVTEKGKDVELRCDPISGHTALYWYRQSLGQGLEFLIYFQGNSAPDKSGLPSDRFSAERTGGSVSTLTIQRTQQEDSAVYLCASSLERRGNTEAFFGQGTRLTVV.

This chain connects TRBV7-6 to TRBJ2-7, with D perhaps TRBD1 (6 bases). The CDR3 totals 15 residues. V was trimmed by 2 bases and J by 0 bases, leaving 11 bases between them. Germline CDR1 reads SGHVS; CDR2 reads FNYEAQ. The CDR3 protein is CASSLRGSGSYEQYF. CDR3 DNA sequence: TGTGCCAGCAGCTTAAGGGGGTCCGGCTCCTACGAGCAGTACTTC. Together with reference TRBV7-6 and TRBJ2-7, the CDR3 gives the full variable domain: GAGVSQSPRYKVTKRGQDVALRCDPISGHVSLYWYRQALGQGPEFLTYFNYEAQQDKSGLPNDRFSAERPEGSISTLTIQRTEQRDSAMYRCASSLRGSGSYEQYFGPGTRLTVT.

This clone has a single count. This sequence joins TRBV14 and TRBJ2-1; tentative D call: TRBD1 (6 bases). The CDR3 extends over 14 amino acids. Trimming took 2 bases from V and 4 from J, leaving 9 bases between them. CDR1 is SGHDN and CDR2 is FVKESK in the germline V gene. CDR3 in DNA: TGTGCCAGCAGCCAATGGGGGCCTTACAATGAGCAGTTCTTC. Translation gives CASSQWGPYNEQFF.

J is TRBJ1-2 and V is TRBV25-1, with D possibly matching TRBD1 (6 bases). This CDR3 is built from 15 residues. Germline values: CDR1 MGHDK, CDR2 SYGVNS. V lost 4 bases to trimming and J lost 0 bases, with 12 bases between them. CDR3 sequence reads: CASSGRDKTNYGYTF. CDR3 bases: TGTGCCAGCAGTGGACGGGACAAGACTAACTATGGCTACACCTTC.

The chain is built from TRBV11-2 and TRBJ2-7; D possibly corresponds to TRBD1 (6 bases). CDR1 and CDR2 from the germline V gene are SGHAT and FQNNGV. This CDR3 has 13 residues. V shed 5 bases and J shed 0 bases, with 8 bases lying between them. CDR3 coding DNA: TGTGCCAGCAGCCGGACAGCCTCCTACGAGCAGTACTTC. Amino acid sequence: CASSRTASYEQYF.

This sequence joins TRBV5-8 and TRBJ2-5; no clear D. CDR3 size: 13 residues. The germline V and J ends were trimmed by 2 bases and 4 bases, with 9 bases remaining between them. Looked up from germline, CDR1 is SGHTS and CDR2 is YDEGEE. This chain's CDR3 is CASSLETPETQYF. CDR3 DNA: TGTGCCAGCAGCTTAGAAACACCAGAGACCCAGTACTTC.

This chain joins TRBV10-3 and TRBJ2-1, with 7 bases identical to TRBD2. Germline assignment: CDR1 ENHRY and CDR2 SYGVKD. The CDR3 has 11 residues. Germline trimming cut 4 bases from V and 14 bases from J; bases unmatched to any gene: 5. The CDR3 nucleotides read TGTGCCATCAGTGGGGGGGGGTACGAGTTCTTC. Translated, it gives CAISGGGYEFF.

V and J are TRBV19 and TRBJ1-6, with no clear D. V lost 6 bases and J 10 bases, leaving 16 bases between the germline ends. Per the germline V gene, CDR1 is LNHDA and CDR2 is SQIVND (reference sequence). The CDR3 runs to 14 residues. The CDR3: CASRSGAEESPLHF. The CDR3 DNA reads TGTGCCAGTAGAAGCGGCGCCGAGGAATCACCCCTCCACTTT. Supplemented by reference TRBV19 and TRBJ1-6, the full variable domain reads DGGITQSPKYLFRKEGQNVTLSCEQNLNHDAMYWYRQDPGQGLRLIYYSQIVNDFQKGDIAEGYSVSREKKESFPLTVTSAQKNPTAFYLCASRSGAEESPLHFGNGTRLTVT.

The chain has TRBV28 and TRBJ1-2, with 9 bases that match TRBD1. With 4 bases clipped from V and 9 bases from J, the junction kept 15 bases outside the gene matches. Germline V gene sequence: CDR1 MDHEN, CDR2 SYDVKM. The CDR3 loop spans 16 amino acids. In nucleotides, the CDR3 is TGTGCCAGCAGTTCCTTGGCCGGGGGACAGGGACGAAGCTACACCTTC. It specifies CASSSLAGGQGRSYTF.

This clone came up a few times. CDR3 loop: CASSEYALAGSPLHF. Written as DNA, the CDR3 is TGTGCCAGCAGTGAATATGCGTTAGCGGGTTCACCCCTCCACTTT. The V call is TRBV2, the J call TRBJ1-6, with D hard to call. V dropped 2 bases and J dropped 9 bases, with 14 bases sitting between them. Germline loops: CDR1 SNHLY, CDR2 FYNNEI. CDR3 length: 15 residues.

The rearrangement joins TRBV19 to TRBJ1-4; 7 nucleotides agree with TRBD1. CDR1 and CDR2 from the germline V gene are LNHDA and SQIVND (reference sequence). The junction had 6 bases not matched to a gene; V was cut back by 4 bases and J by 1 base. The CDR3 is 16 residues long. CDR3 loop: CASSTDAGGTNEKLFF. The DNA for the CDR3 is TGTGCCAGTAGTACCGACGCAGGGGGAACTAATGAAAAACTGTTTTTT.

This chain links TRBV7-9 with TRBJ1-5, with 9 positions matching TRBD1. Trimming took 0 bases from V and 4 from J; bases not matched to a gene: 4. The CDR3 contains 16 residues. CDR1 is SEHNR and CDR2 is FQNEAQ in the germline V gene (reference sequence). CDR3 in amino acids: CASSLAGTGKNQPQHF. In nucleotides, the CDR3 is TGTGCCAGCAGCTTAGCGGGGACAGGGAAAAATCAGCCCCAGCATTTT.

The J gene is TRBJ1-1, the V gene TRBV23-1; D perhaps matches TRBD1 (5 bases). TRBV23-1 is an ORF, and what it does is uncertain. CDR3 length: 18 residues. V lost 4 bases, J lost 0 bases, and 21 bases lay in between. Written as DNA, the CDR3 is TGCGCCAGCAGTCCAGAGAAGGGGAGGTCTGGCATGAACACTGAAGCTTTCTTT. Amino acids: CASSPEKGRSGMNTEAFF.

The V and J genes are TRBV27 and TRBJ1-1; D ambiguous. V was cut by 2 bases and J by 2 bases, with 6 bases left in between. The CDR3 covers 13 residues. Per germline, CDR1 MNHEY and CDR2 SMNVEV (reference sequence). This CDR3 is CASSLSYNTEAFF. The CDR3 nucleotides read TGTGCCAGCAGTTTAAGCTATAACACTGAAGCTTTCTTT.

This chain uses TRBV4-2 with TRBJ2-7; D may be TRBD2 (8 bases). The germline CDR1 and CDR2 sequences are LGHNA and YNFKEQ. The CDR3 contains 14 residues. The V and J ends lost 4 bases and 5 bases respectively, with 15 bases between them. The CDR3 loop reads CASSRREGANEQYF. The CDR3 DNA reads TGTGCCAGCAGCCGCCGGGAGGGGGCAAACGAGCAGTACTTC.

This clone was counted between two and nine times. The J gene is TRBJ1-6, the V gene TRBV19; 8 nucleotides match TRBD1. This CDR3 is built from 16 residues. V trimming: 6 bases; J trimming: 8 bases; junction bases outside the gene matches: 12. CDR1 and CDR2 from the germline V gene are LNHDA and SQIVND (reference sequence). DNA of the CDR3: TGTGCCAGTAGCGATGAGGCAGGGGGCATTGATTCACCCCTCCACTTT. It is translated as CASSDEAGGIDSPLHF. The whole variable domain, remainder taken from reference TRBV19 and TRBJ1-6, is DGGITQSPKYLFRKEGQNVTLSCEQNLNHDAMYWYRQDPGQGLRLIYYSQIVNDFQKGDIAEGYSVSREKKESFPLTVTSAQKNPTAFYLCASSDEAGGIDSPLHFGNGTRLTVT.

The rearrangement joins TRBV10-3 to TRBJ1-1; TRBD1 agrees at 7 bases. Per germline, CDR1 ENHRY and CDR2 SYGVKD. After removal of 7 bases from V and 6 bases from J, the junction contained 11 bases not matched to a gene. The CDR3 contains 14 residues. CDR3 loop: CAITNPTGMAEAFF. CDR3 nucleotides: TGTGCCATCACCAACCCGACAGGGATGGCTGAAGCTTTCTTT.

Worth noting for this clone: In the same sample, other DNA sequences code for this CDR3. V and J are TRBV27 and TRBJ1-6; unclear D gene. Trimming left V 6 bases short and J 7 bases short, with 7 bases between. Germline V lookup: CDR1 MNHEY, CDR2 SMNVEV (reference sequence). The length of the CDR3 is 12 residues. In nucleotides, the CDR3 is TGTGCCAGCAGCCTCAGGAATTCACCCCTCCACTTT. This gives the protein CASSLRNSPLHF.

The V gene is TRBV5-4, the J gene TRBJ2-5; 9 nucleotides agree with TRBD2. The V and J ends lost 3 bases and 2 bases, in that order; junction bases with no gene match: 5. The germline V gene has CDR1 SGHNT and CDR2 YYREEE (reference sequence). This CDR3 spans 15 amino acids. The CDR3 here is CASSSGRGGQETQYF. CDR3 nucleotide sequence: TGTGCCAGCAGCTCCGGGCGGGGGGGACAAGAGACCCAGTACTTC.

This rearrangement joins TRBV4-3 to TRBJ1-2; TRBD1 matches 7 bases. The CDR3 loop spans 15 amino acids. The V segment lost 0 bases and the J segment 7 bases; nucleotides outside the gene matches: 8. In germline, CDR1 is LGHNA, CDR2 YSLEER. The CDR3 DNA sequence: TGCGCCAGCAGCCAAGATCAGGGGGGCGCGGGTGGCTACACCTTC. Translation: CASSQDQGGAGGYTF.

This clone occurred a few times. The J gene is TRBJ2-3, the V gene TRBV5-1, with TRBD2 matching 8 bases. Losses at the gene ends were 0 bases for V and 5 bases for J; bases not matched to a gene: 14. CDR1 is SGHRS, CDR2 YFSETQ, per germline. This CDR3 spans 18 amino acids. The CDR3, as DNA: TGCGCCAGCAGCTTGGCGCGCAGGGCGTTGAGCGGGGGAGATACGCAGTATTTT. It yields the protein CASSLARRALSGGDTQYF.